This TCR beta chain was documented in a study of blood T cell repertoires in COVID-19. Study-wide context: Whether acute or convalescent, the COVID-19 samples came from the United States, Italy and Spain.

The CDR3 totals 15 residues. Germline V gene lookup returns CDR1 ENHRY and CDR2 SYGVKD. J lost 6 bases, V lost 2 bases, and 6 bases had no gene match. The table came from immunoSEQ multiplex PCR; TCRdb's copy has only in-frame clones and leaves some out. This table has about 310,000 clones, almost 90% appearing once. The sample taken for sequencing was peripheral blood. This sequence originates from a woman aged 40 to 55 with COVID-19, enrolled during active disease. This sequence joins TRBV10-3 and TRBJ1-5; TRBD1 matches 8 bases. The CDR3 bases are TGTGCCATCAGTGAGGGTGGACAGGGTGGTCAGCCCCAGCATTTT. Translating it yields CAISEGGQGGQPQHF.